These T cell receptor beta chains were read from a single sample in a study of cytomegalovirus exposure and HLA in healthy donors. The protocol was immunoSEQ multiplex PCR, while the TCRdb copy is restricted to in-frame clones and leaves out a portion. The sample consists of about 130,000 clones, over 75% of them appearing once. The sequenced material came from PBMCs. These receptors came from a man aged 50 to 59 in good health and CMV-seronegative. The CDR3 runs from the conserved cysteine through the conserved F or W. Fields, in order: J gene, D gene, V gene, clone size, CDR3 protein, CDR3 DNA. A D gene is named only where the DNA matches it firmly. Not all rows give a size; the values are once, few, many and, for expanded clones, a class.

j_gene: TRBJ2-1; d_gene: TRBD1; v_gene: TRBV5-1; abundance: few; CDR3aa: CASSMGQGHSGEQFF; CDR3nt: TGCGCCAGCAGCATGGGACAGGGTCACTCCGGTGAGCAGTTCTTC
j_gene: TRBJ1-4; d_gene: NA; v_gene: TRBV28; abundance: once; CDR3aa: CASSLRWGGRANEKLFF; CDR3nt: TGTGCCAGCAGTTTAAGATGGGGGGGAAGGGCTAATGAAAAACTGTTTTTT
j_gene: TRBJ2-3; d_gene: TRBD1; v_gene: TRBV5-1; abundance: few; CDR3aa: CASSLLGGNTDTQYF; CDR3nt: TGCGCCAGCAGCTTACTAGGGGGCAACACAGATACGCAGTATTTT
j_gene: TRBJ1-1; d_gene: TRBD1; v_gene: TRBV6-6; abundance: once; CDR3aa: CASSPIDRESEAFF; CDR3nt: TGTGCCAGCAGTCCTATAGACAGGGAGAGTGAAGCTTTCTTT
j_gene: TRBJ2-5; d_gene: TRBD2; v_gene: TRBV7-6; abundance: NA; CDR3aa: CASSPGGAGGETQYF; CDR3nt: TGTGCCAGCAGCCCGGGAGGAGCGGGAGGGGAGACCCAGTACTTC
j_gene: TRBJ2-7; d_gene: NA; v_gene: TRBV7-2; abundance: NA; CDR3aa: CASSPQGGGVTYEQYF; CDR3nt: TGTGCCAGCAGCCCCCAGGGTGGCGGGGTTACCTACGAGCAGTACTTC
j_gene: TRBJ1-1; d_gene: NA; v_gene: TRBV6-1; abundance: NA; CDR3aa: CASRAPSTTEAFF; CDR3nt: TGTGCCAGCAGGGCTCCCAGTACCACTGAAGCTTTCTTT
j_gene: TRBJ2-1; d_gene: NA; v_gene: TRBV7-3; abundance: NA; CDR3aa: CASSLMSGEQFF; CDR3nt: TGTGCCAGCAGCTTAATGAGTGGTGAGCAGTTCTTC
j_gene: TRBJ1-1; d_gene: TRBD1; v_gene: TRBV6-6; abundance: few; CDR3aa: CAVSGTGGMNTEAFF; CDR3nt: TGTGCCGTATCCGGGACAGGGGGGATGAACACTGAAGCTTTCTTT
j_gene: TRBJ1-2; d_gene: NA; v_gene: TRBV7-9; abundance: NA; CDR3aa: CASSSGLQTMGGYTF; CDR3nt: TGTGCCAGCAGCTCGGGACTCCAGACCATGGGTGGCTACACCTTC
j_gene: TRBJ1-1; d_gene: NA; v_gene: TRBV2; abundance: few; CDR3aa: CASKPSMNTEAFF; CDR3nt: TGTGCCAGCAAACCTAGTATGAACACTGAAGCTTTCTTT
j_gene: TRBJ1-2; d_gene: NA; v_gene: TRBV9; abundance: NA; CDR3aa: CASSEGRDDGYTF; CDR3nt: TGTGCCAGCAGCGAAGGGAGGGACGATGGCTACACCTTC
j_gene: TRBJ1-2; d_gene: NA; v_gene: TRBV5-4; abundance: once; CDR3aa: CASSFFQDGYTF; CDR3nt: TGTGCCAGCAGCTTTTTTCAGGATGGCTACACCTTC
j_gene: TRBJ2-7; d_gene: NA; v_gene: TRBV20-1; abundance: NA; CDR3aa: CSAQNGYEQYF; CDR3nt: TGCAGTGCCCAAAACGGCTACGAGCAGTACTTC
j_gene: TRBJ1-2; d_gene: TRBD1; v_gene: TRBV27; abundance: NA; CDR3aa: CASSRQGAGGYTF; CDR3nt: TGTGCCAGCAGTCGACAGGGGGCTGGTGGCTACACCTTC
j_gene: TRBJ1-2; d_gene: NA; v_gene: TRBV11-2; abundance: once; CDR3aa: CASSLGATSVAYGYTF; CDR3nt: TGTGCCAGCAGCTTGGGGGCGACCTCGGTCGCCTATGGCTACACCTTC
j_gene: TRBJ1-2; d_gene: NA; v_gene: TRBV14; abundance: NA; CDR3aa: CASSLKGRRSGYTF; CDR3nt: TGTGCCAGCAGCCTGAAGGGGCGTAGGTCTGGCTACACCTTC
j_gene: TRBJ2-3; d_gene: TRBD2; v_gene: TRBV13; abundance: NA; CDR3aa: CASSLGAGRPTDTQYF; CDR3nt: TGTGCCAGCAGCTTAGGAGCGGGACGTCCTACAGATACGCAGTATTTT
j_gene: TRBJ2-7; d_gene: TRBD2; v_gene: TRBV7-2; abundance: NA; CDR3aa: CASSFDGGRGNEQYF; CDR3nt: TGTGCCAGCAGCTTTGATGGCGGGAGGGGGAACGAGCAGTACTTC
j_gene: TRBJ2-3; d_gene: TRBD2; v_gene: TRBV10-3; abundance: NA; CDR3aa: CAISGLAGTDTQYF; CDR3nt: TGTGCCATCAGCGGACTAGCGGGCACAGATACGCAGTATTTT
j_gene: TRBJ2-2; d_gene: NA; v_gene: TRBV10-2; abundance: NA; CDR3aa: CASRDTGTGELFF; CDR3nt: TGCGCCAGCAGGGACACAGGGACCGGGGAGCTGTTTTTT
j_gene: TRBJ1-2; d_gene: NA; v_gene: TRBV4-3; abundance: NA; CDR3aa: CASSQEESLNYGYTF; CDR3nt: TGCGCCAGCAGCCAAGAGGAGAGCCTTAACTATGGCTACACCTTC
j_gene: TRBJ2-2; d_gene: TRBD2; v_gene: TRBV5-6; abundance: NA; CDR3aa: CASSFGGETGELFF; CDR3nt: TGTGCCAGCAGCTTCGGGGGGGAGACCGGGGAGCTGTTTTTT
j_gene: TRBJ2-5; d_gene: TRBD1; v_gene: TRBV2; abundance: NA; CDR3aa: CASSETRGGDRGFTQYF; CDR3nt: TGTGCCAGCAGTGAAACCCGGGGTGGGGACAGGGGGTTCACCCAGTACTTC
j_gene: TRBJ1-2; d_gene: TRBD1; v_gene: TRBV29-1; abundance: NA; CDR3aa: CSVGEGALGYTF; CDR3nt: TGCAGCGTTGGTGAGGGGGCTCTTGGCTACACCTTC
j_gene: TRBJ1-2; d_gene: TRBD1; v_gene: TRBV7-9; abundance: NA; CDR3aa: CASSPGDRPITQYGYTF; CDR3nt: TGTGCCAGCAGCCCTGGGGACAGGCCTATCACTCAGTATGGCTACACCTTC
j_gene: TRBJ2-7; d_gene: NA; v_gene: TRBV9; abundance: NA; CDR3aa: CASSVGQGTSYEQYF; CDR3nt: TGTGCCAGCAGCGTAGGGCAGGGGACGTCCTACGAGCAGTACTTC
j_gene: TRBJ2-7; d_gene: NA; v_gene: TRBV5-1; abundance: NA; CDR3aa: CASSLGQVAYEQYF; CDR3nt: TGCGCCAGCAGCTTGGGGCAGGTGGCCTACGAGCAGTACTTC
j_gene: TRBJ2-5; d_gene: NA; v_gene: TRBV19; abundance: NA; CDR3aa: CASSRRTGRVETQYF; CDR3nt: TGTGCCAGTAGTAGGAGAACAGGCCGGGTGGAGACCCAGTACTTC
j_gene: TRBJ1-1; d_gene: TRBD1; v_gene: TRBV6-1; abundance: once; CDR3aa: CASSGTGKGTEAFF; CDR3nt: TGTGCCAGCAGTGGGACAGGGAAAGGAACTGAAGCTTTCTTT
j_gene: TRBJ2-7; d_gene: NA; v_gene: TRBV28; abundance: NA; CDR3aa: CASSNQGLYEQYF; CDR3nt: TGTGCCAGCAGTAACCAGGGCCTCTACGAGCAGTACTTC
j_gene: TRBJ1-4; d_gene: TRBD1; v_gene: TRBV7-8; abundance: NA; CDR3aa: CASSPKRTGNEKLFF; CDR3nt: TGTGCCAGCAGCCCCAAGCGGACAGGGAATGAAAAACTGTTTTTT
j_gene: TRBJ2-3; d_gene: NA; v_gene: TRBV19; abundance: NA; CDR3aa: CASSKRATSLTDTQYF; CDR3nt: TGTGCCAGTAGTAAGCGAGCGACTAGTTTGACAGATACGCAGTATTTT
j_gene: TRBJ2-1; d_gene: TRBD2; v_gene: TRBV7-2; abundance: few; CDR3aa: CASSLREAPYNEQFF; CDR3nt: TGTGCCAGCAGCTTGCGGGAGGCCCCCTACAATGAGCAGTTCTTC
j_gene: TRBJ2-2; d_gene: NA; v_gene: TRBV20-1; abundance: NA; CDR3aa: CSARGEGELFF; CDR3nt: TGCAGTGCTAGAGGGGAGGGGGAGCTGTTTTTT
j_gene: TRBJ1-2; d_gene: TRBD1; v_gene: TRBV6-5; abundance: NA; CDR3aa: CASSTGGLHGYTF; CDR3nt: TGTGCCAGCAGTACAGGGGGACTCCATGGCTACACCTTC
j_gene: TRBJ2-3; d_gene: NA; v_gene: TRBV6-5; abundance: NA; CDR3aa: CASRSGGVSTDTQYF; CDR3nt: TGTGCCAGCAGGTCTGGAGGGGTAAGCACAGATACGCAGTATTTT
j_gene: TRBJ1-2; d_gene: NA; v_gene: TRBV19; abundance: NA; CDR3aa: CAILRTSNPGGYTF; CDR3nt: TGTGCCATTCTGCGAACCTCAAACCCGGGGGGCTACACCTTC
j_gene: TRBJ2-1; d_gene: TRBD1; v_gene: TRBV6-5; abundance: few; CDR3aa: CASSWTGENMQFF; CDR3nt: TGTGCCAGCAGTTGGACAGGGGAGAACATGCAGTTCTTC
j_gene: TRBJ2-2; d_gene: TRBD2; v_gene: TRBV28; abundance: NA; CDR3aa: CASGGLAGDTGELFF; CDR3nt: TGTGCCAGCGGGGGACTAGCGGGAGACACCGGGGAGCTGTTTTTT
j_gene: TRBJ1-2; d_gene: TRBD1; v_gene: TRBV19; abundance: NA; CDR3aa: CASSIRGLGDGYTF; CDR3nt: TGTGCCAGTAGTATAAGGGGGCTAGGAGATGGCTACACCTTC